One sample yielded the 12 T cell receptor beta chains listed below, sequenced in a study of blood T cell repertoires in COVID-19. The method was immunoSEQ multiplex PCR; TCRdb's version includes in-frame clones alone and lacks a portion of them. Of about 140,000 clones detected, roughly four fifths appear once; the ten largest clones hold around 1.6%. Sequencing was performed on PBMCs or T cells enriched from blood (not recorded which). Receptors originate from a woman aged 18-29 years who had been exposed to COVID-19.

This clone was observed a few times. The chain is built from TRBV19 and TRBJ2-1, with D perhaps TRBD2 (5 bases). Germline V gene data show CDR1 as LNHDA and CDR2 as SQIVND (reference sequence). V was pared by 5 bases and J by 0 bases, with 14 bases between. The CDR3 length is 16 residues. CDR3 DNA: TGTGCCAGTAGTTGGGCGGGTGGGAGCTCCTACAATGAGCAGTTCTTC. It specifies CASSWAGGSSYNEQFF.

This chain joins TRBV28 and TRBJ2-5, with 8 bases aligning to TRBD2. CDR3 length equals 17 residues. Trimming cost V 7 bases and J 2 bases; bases outside gene matches: 15. Germline CDR1 is MDHEN and CDR2 is SYDVKM. For the CDR3, the DNA is TGTGCCAGCACTTACAAAGGGGGTAGCGGGGTGCAAGAGACCCAGTACTTC. This translates into CASTYKGGSGVQETQYF.

The rearrangement uses TRBV27 and TRBJ2-7, with TRBD2 as a possible D gene (6 bases). This CDR3 spans 16 amino acids. Germline lookup yields CDR1 MNHEY and CDR2 SMNVEV (reference sequence). V was clipped by 4 bases and J by 2 bases, with 18 bases between them. CDR3 DNA: TGTGCCAGCAGTTCCCCGTTAGGCGGGATTACCTACGAGCAGTACTTC. Protein product: CASSSPLGGITYEQYF.

The rearrangement links TRBV15 to TRBJ2-5, with D hard to call. Looked up from germline, CDR1 is LNHNV and CDR2 is YYDKDF (reference sequence). The length of the CDR3 is 15 residues. With 0 bases removed from V and 9 bases from J, the gap between germline ends came to 17 bases. DNA of the CDR3: TGTGCCACCAGCAGAGATAGTTCGCGGCCACCCTCCCAGTACTTC. This gives the protein CATSRDSSRPPSQYF.

This chain links TRBV3-1 (or the pseudogene TRBV3-2) with TRBJ2-1, with TRBD2 matching over 11 bases. The V gene end was trimmed by 0 bases and the J gene end by 7 bases; junction bases not matched to a gene: 14. CDR1 is LGHDT, CDR2 YNNKEL, per germline (reference sequence). CDR3 size: 19 residues. CDR3 bases: TGTGCCAGCAGCCAAGAGTCCCCCCAGACTAGCGGGAACCTGAATGAGCAGTTCTTC. Translated: CASSQESPQTSGNLNEQFF.

V and J are TRBV11-2 and TRBJ1-1; 7 positions agree with TRBD1. Germline V gene data show CDR1 as SGHAT and CDR2 as FQNNGV. Unmatched junction bases numbered 5, after V lost 3 bases and J lost 4 bases. The CDR3 has 14 amino acids. The CDR3 DNA reads as TGTGCCAGCAGCTTTAACAGGGGAAGCACTGAAGCTTTCTTT. It yields the protein CASSFNRGSTEAFF.

The chain couples TRBV6-5 to TRBJ1-2; weak D call: TRBD1 (6 bases). The CDR3 runs to 15 residues. In germline, CDR1 is MNHEY, CDR2 SVGAGI. V lost 0 bases to trimming and J lost 0 bases, with 8 bases between them. The CDR3 sequence is CASSYSRQANYGYTF. The CDR3 bases are TGTGCCAGCAGTTACTCGAGACAGGCTAACTATGGCTACACCTTC.

The V and J genes are TRBV5-1 and TRBJ1-6, with 7 bases lining up with TRBD1. Germline assignment: CDR1 SGHRS and CDR2 YFSETQ. The CDR3 covers 16 residues. V dropped 4 bases and J dropped 4; count of bases not matched to a gene: 8. The CDR3, as DNA: TGCGCCAGCAGCACCGGACAGGCGCCTTATAATTCACCCCTCCACTTT. Protein product: CASSTGQAPYNSPLHF. Variable domain in full (rest from reference TRBV5-1 and TRBJ1-6): KAGVTQTPRYLIKTRGQQVTLSCSPISGHRSVSWYQQTPGQGLQFLFEYFSETQRNKGNFPGRFSGRQFSNSRSEMNVSTLELGDSALYLCASSTGQAPYNSPLHFGNGTRLTVT.

V is TRBV15 and J is TRBJ2-3; 8 bases are shared with TRBD2. The CDR3 sequence is 17 residues long. The germline V gene has CDR1 LNHNV and CDR2 YYDKDF (reference sequence). Trimming at V came to 1 base and at J to 2 bases, leaving 8 bases not matched to a gene. Written as DNA, the CDR3 is TGTGCCACCAGCAGAGGTAGCGGGGAGGCTTACACAGATACGCAGTATTTT. This codes for CATSRGSGEAYTDTQYF. The variable domain in full, with the rest retrieved from reference TRBV15 and TRBJ2-3, is DAMVIQNPRYQVTQFGKPVTLSCSQTLNHNVMYWYQQKSSQAPKLLFHYYDKDFNNEADTPDNFQSRRPNTSFCFLDIRSPGLGDTAMYLCATSRGSGEAYTDTQYFGPGTRLTVL.

The gene calls are TRBV2 and TRBJ2-2, with D uncertain. Germline CDR1 and CDR2: SNHLY and FYNNEI. The CDR3 length is 14 residues. Between the trimmed V and J ends, which lost 4 bases and 3 bases, there was a span of 9 bases. The CDR3 DNA reads as TGTGCCAGCAGTGTGGGCACCGACACCGGGGAGCTGTTTTTT. Amino acid sequence: CASSVGTDTGELFF.

This CDR3 is CASNRDRRNTIYF. CDR3 coding DNA: TGTGCCAGCAACCGGGACAGAAGAAACACCATATATTTT. The chain employs TRBV2 and TRBJ1-3, with TRBD1 identical over 7 bases. The CDR3 spans 13 residues. Germline CDR1 is SNHLY and CDR2 is FYNNEI. V lost 7 bases, J lost 5 bases, and 5 bases stayed unmatched.

V is TRBV7-9 and J is TRBJ1-2, with 7 bases aligning to TRBD1. V gave up 5 bases and J gave up 5 bases; unmatched junction bases: 11. This CDR3 is built from 15 residues. In germline, CDR1 is SEHNR, CDR2 FQNEAQ (reference sequence). CDR3 bases: TGTGCCAGCAGCCTATTAGTAGGGGGCCGGTATGGCTACACCTTC. It encodes CASSLLVGGRYGYTF.